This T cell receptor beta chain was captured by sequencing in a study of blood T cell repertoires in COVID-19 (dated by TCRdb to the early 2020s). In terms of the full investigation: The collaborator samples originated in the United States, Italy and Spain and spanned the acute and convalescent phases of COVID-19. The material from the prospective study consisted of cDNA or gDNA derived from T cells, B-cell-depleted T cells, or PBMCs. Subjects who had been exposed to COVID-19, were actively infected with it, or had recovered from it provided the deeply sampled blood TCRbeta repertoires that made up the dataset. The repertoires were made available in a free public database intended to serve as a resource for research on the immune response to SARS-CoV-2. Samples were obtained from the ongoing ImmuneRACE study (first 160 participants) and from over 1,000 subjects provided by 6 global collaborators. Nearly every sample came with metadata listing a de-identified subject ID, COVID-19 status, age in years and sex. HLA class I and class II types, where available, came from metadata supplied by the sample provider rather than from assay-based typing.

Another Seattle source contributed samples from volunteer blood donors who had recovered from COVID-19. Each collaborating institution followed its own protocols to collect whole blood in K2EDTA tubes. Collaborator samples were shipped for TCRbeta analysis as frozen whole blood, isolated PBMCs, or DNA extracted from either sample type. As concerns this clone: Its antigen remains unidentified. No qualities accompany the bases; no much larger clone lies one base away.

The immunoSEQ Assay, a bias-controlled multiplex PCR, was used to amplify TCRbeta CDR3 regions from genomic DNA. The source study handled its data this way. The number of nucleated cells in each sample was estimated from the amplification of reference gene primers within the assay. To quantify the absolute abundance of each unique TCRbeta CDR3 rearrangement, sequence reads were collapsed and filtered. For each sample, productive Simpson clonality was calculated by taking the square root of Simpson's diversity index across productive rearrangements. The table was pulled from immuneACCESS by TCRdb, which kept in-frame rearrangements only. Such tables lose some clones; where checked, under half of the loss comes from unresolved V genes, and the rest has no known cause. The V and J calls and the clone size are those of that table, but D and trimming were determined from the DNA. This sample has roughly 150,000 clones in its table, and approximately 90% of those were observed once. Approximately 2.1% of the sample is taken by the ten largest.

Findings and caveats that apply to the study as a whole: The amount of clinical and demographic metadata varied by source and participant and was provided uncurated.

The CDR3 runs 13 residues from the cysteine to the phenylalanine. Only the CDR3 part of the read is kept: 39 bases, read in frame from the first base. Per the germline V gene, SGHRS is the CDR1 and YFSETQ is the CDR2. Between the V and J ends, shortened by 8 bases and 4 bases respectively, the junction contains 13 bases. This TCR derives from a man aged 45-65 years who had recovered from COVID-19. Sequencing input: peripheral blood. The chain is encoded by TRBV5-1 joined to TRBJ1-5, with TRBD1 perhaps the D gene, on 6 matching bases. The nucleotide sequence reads TGCGCCAGTAGACAGGCCCAAAATCAGCCCCAGCATTTT. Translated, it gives CASRQAQNQPQHF.